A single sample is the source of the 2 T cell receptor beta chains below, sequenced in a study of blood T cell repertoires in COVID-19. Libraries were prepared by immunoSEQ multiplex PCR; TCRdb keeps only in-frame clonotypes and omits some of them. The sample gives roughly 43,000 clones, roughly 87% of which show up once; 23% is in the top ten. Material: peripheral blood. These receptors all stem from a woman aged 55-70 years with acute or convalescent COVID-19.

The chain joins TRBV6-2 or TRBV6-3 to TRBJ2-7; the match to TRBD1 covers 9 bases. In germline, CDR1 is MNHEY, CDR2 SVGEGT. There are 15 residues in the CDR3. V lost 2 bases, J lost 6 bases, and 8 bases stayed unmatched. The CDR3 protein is CASSYGTGRLGEQYF. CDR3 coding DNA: TGTGCCAGCAGTTACGGGACAGGGAGGCTGGGCGAGCAGTACTTC.

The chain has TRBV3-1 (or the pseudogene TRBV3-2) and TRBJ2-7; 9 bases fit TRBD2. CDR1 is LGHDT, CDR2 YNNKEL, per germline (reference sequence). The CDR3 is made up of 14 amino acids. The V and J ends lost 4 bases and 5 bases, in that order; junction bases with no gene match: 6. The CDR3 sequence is CASSRERGANEQYF. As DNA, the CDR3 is TGTGCCAGCAGCCGAGAGCGGGGGGCAAACGAGCAGTACTTC.